A single sample gave rise to the 9 T cell receptor beta chains below, sequenced in a study of CD8 T cells in Susac syndrome. Random hexamers were used to reverse transcribe the RNA input (about 0.5 to 1 ug). MiXCR, applied by TCRdb to the immunoSEQ multiplex PCR reads, yields one record per CDR3 protein. The top ten clones hold around 0.08% of a sample with 200,000 to 250,000 distinct CDR3 sequences, over 90% of them seen once. Sequenced: CD4+ T cells from PBMCs. Source of these receptors: a human donor with multiple sclerosis.

V usage is TRBV7-9 and J usage is TRBJ2-1, with 8 bases matching TRBD2. Trimming removed 4 bases from V and 6 bases from J; junction bases left unmatched: 5. This CDR3 contains 14 residues. Germline values: CDR1 SEHNR, CDR2 FQNEAQ (reference sequence). CDR3 sequence reads: CASSSGLALNEQFF. CDR3 sequence (DNA): TGTGCCAGCAGCTCAGGACTAGCCCTCAATGAGCAGTTCTTC. Full variable domain (remainder filled in from reference TRBV7-9 and TRBJ2-1): DTGVSQNPRHKITKRGQNVTFRCDPISEHNRLYWYRQTLGQGPEFLTYFQNEAQLEKSRLLSDRFSAERPKGSFSTLEIQRTEQGDSAMYLCASSSGLALNEQFFGPGTRLTVL.

Written as DNA, the CDR3 is TGTGCCAGCAGCCTCCGACACTACGAGCAGTACGTC. This gives the protein CASSLRHYEQYV. V and J are TRBV7-9 and TRBJ2-7; unclear D gene. CDR3 length: 12 amino acids. Germline V gene sequence: CDR1 SEHNR, CDR2 FQNEAQ (reference sequence). Trimming took 5 bases from V and 3 from J, leaving 8 bases between them.

The J gene is TRBJ1-1, the V gene TRBV2; possibly TRBD1 for D (6 bases). The germline V gene encodes CDR1 SNHLY and CDR2 FYNNEI. The CDR3 is 12 amino acids. Trimming took 6 bases from V and 4 from J, leaving 9 bases between them. The CDR3 region is CASRGAGTEAFF. Here the CDR3 DNA reads TGTGCCAGCAGGGGGGCAGGCACTGAAGCTTTCTTT.

The gene calls are TRBV11-2 and TRBJ2-7; D gene ambiguous. The CDR3 runs 14 residues. V was cut by 0 bases and J by 2 bases, with 8 bases left in between. The germline V gene encodes CDR1 SGHAT and CDR2 FQNNGV. The CDR3 DNA is TGTGCCAGCAGCTTAGATCGCAGTCCCTACGAGCAGTACTTC. Translation gives CASSLDRSPYEQYF.

The rearrangement joins TRBV15 to TRBJ2-1; TRBD2 matches at 7 bases. The CDR3 runs 14 residues. CDR1 LNHNV and CDR2 YYDKDF come from the germline V gene (reference sequence). The V gene end was trimmed by 1 base and the J gene end by 8 bases; junction bases not matched to a gene: 5. As DNA, the CDR3 is TGTGCCACCAGCAGAGGGGACTATCTCGATGAGCAGTTCTTC. Its translation: CATSRGDYLDEQFF.

V usage is TRBV11-1 and J usage is TRBJ2-7; D gene ambiguous. The CDR3 has 11 residues. V was pared by 3 bases and J by 8 bases, with 8 bases between. Germline V CDR1 and CDR2: SGHAT, FQDESV (reference sequence). This chain's CDR3 is CASSLKEQQYF. The CDR3 bases are TGTGCCAGCAGCTTGAAGGAACAGCAGTACTTC.

In DNA form, the CDR3 reads TGTGCCAGCAGCTCCCTAGCGGGGGATTACAATGAGCAGTTCTTC. Its translation is CASSSLAGDYNEQFF. This chain joins TRBV7-2 and TRBJ2-1; TRBD2 matches at 10 bases. Trimming took 4 bases from V and 4 from J; bases not matched to a gene: 4. The V gene's germline CDR1 is SGHTA and CDR2 FQGNSA. The CDR3 loop spans 15 amino acids.

The chain combines TRBV29-1 with TRBJ2-3; no definite D call. Trimming stripped 6 bases from V and 2 bases from J, with 12 bases between. The CDR3 covers 13 residues. Germline V gives CDR1 SQVTM, CDR2 ANQGSEA. In nucleotides, the CDR3 is TGCAGCGTAACAGAGCACCCCACAGATACGCAGTATTTT. Protein: CSVTEHPTDTQYF.

CDR3 in DNA: TGTGCCAGCAGCTTAGCAGCTGGGGAGACCCAGTACTTC. It translates to CASSLAAGETQYF. The V and J genes are TRBV7-9 and TRBJ2-5, with D unclear. The CDR3 loop spans 13 amino acids. V dropped 0 bases and J dropped 5 bases, with 7 bases sitting between them. The germline V gene has CDR1 SEHNR and CDR2 FQNEAQ (reference sequence).